The 25 T cell receptor beta chains below all came from one sample that was sequenced in a study of blood T cell repertoires in COVID-19. Assay used: immunoSEQ multiplex PCR; TCRdb lists only in-frame clones, some missing. The sample has some 100,000 clones; about 89% are singletons. Sequences were obtained from peripheral blood. These receptors all stem from a human donor with acute or convalescent COVID-19. The donor label of this sample is uncertain.

The V and J genes are TRBV28 and TRBJ1-5, with D maybe TRBD1 (6 bases). Trimming removed 10 bases at V and 2 bases at J, with 21 bases between. CDR1 is MDHEN and CDR2 is SYDVKM in the germline V gene. The CDR3 spans 16 residues. DNA of the CDR3: TGTGCCACCACGGGGGGCTGGGGTAATGGCAATCAGCCCCAGCATTTT. This translates into CATTGGWGNGNQPQHF.

The rearrangement joins TRBV18 to TRBJ1-2; perhaps TRBD1 as D (6 bases). Germline V gene lookup returns CDR1 KGHSH and CDR2 LQKENI. Trimming took 1 base from V and 3 from J, leaving 12 bases between them. There are 15 residues in the CDR3. The CDR3: CASSPLAGVDYGYTF. In DNA, the CDR3 is TGTGCCAGCTCACCACTTGCAGGGGTGGACTATGGCTACACCTTC.

The chain links TRBV6-5 to TRBJ1-3, with D possibly being TRBD1 (6 bases). CDR3 length equals 14 residues. Germline CDR1 reads MNHEY; CDR2 reads SVGAGI. The V end lost 6 bases, the J end lost 1 base, and 10 bases lay between the germline ends. The CDR3 nucleotides are TGTGCCAGCAGACTTACAGGGTCTGGAAACACCATATATTTT. It is translated as CASRLTGSGNTIYF.

The chain recombines TRBV7-2 with TRBJ1-2; 7 bases fit TRBD1. Germline CDR1 SGHTA, CDR2 FQGNSA. V shed 3 bases and J 4 bases; nucleotides not matched to a gene: 5. The CDR3 covers 14 residues. The CDR3 DNA reads as TGTGCCAGCAGCTTTGCAGGGGGAGCCTATGGCTACACCTTC. As protein: CASSFAGGAYGYTF.

This chain connects TRBV15 to TRBJ1-1, with D possibly being TRBD1 (6 bases). V was clipped by 3 bases and J by 7 bases, with 15 bases between them. The CDR3 covers 14 residues. Germline CDR1 reads LNHNV; CDR2 reads YYDKDF (reference sequence). The CDR3 reads CATSRGAGNVEAFF. The CDR3 DNA is TGTGCCACCAGCAGGGGGGCCGGAAACGTTGAAGCTTTCTTT.

The chain joins TRBV2 to TRBJ2-3, with TRBD1 matching 8 bases. V dropped 4 bases and J dropped 4; count of bases not matched to a gene: 4. Looked up from germline, CDR1 is SNHLY and CDR2 is FYNNEI. CDR3 length equals 14 residues. The CDR3: CASSVRTGPDTQYF. The CDR3 nucleotides read TGTGCCAGCAGTGTCCGGACAGGGCCAGATACGCAGTATTTT.

V usage is TRBV7-9 and J usage is TRBJ2-5, with 7 nucleotides matching TRBD1. Germline assignment: CDR1 SEHNR and CDR2 FQNEAQ (reference sequence). The CDR3 is 12 amino acids. J lost 7 bases, V lost 4 bases, and 3 bases had no gene match. CDR3 sequence: CASSSGQRTQYF. CDR3 nucleotides: TGTGCCAGCAGCTCGGGACAGAGGACCCAGTACTTC.

In its sample, this clone was seen once. The chain joins TRBV10-3 to TRBJ2-1, with 7 bases identical to TRBD2. The V and J ends lost 11 bases and 9 bases, in that order; junction bases with no gene match: 13. The CDR3 runs to 13 residues. Germline values: CDR1 ENHRY, CDR2 SYGVKD. The CDR3 DNA sequence: TGTGCCTCGTCTGAGTCAGGGAGGGGTGAGCAGTTCTTC. Translated: CASSESGRGEQFF.

In its sample, this clone was seen once. This sequence joins TRBV28 and TRBJ2-1, with 12 bases that match TRBD2. The CDR3 contains 15 residues. Germline V gene lookup returns CDR1 MDHEN and CDR2 SYDVKM. The V segment lost 5 bases and the J segment 2 bases; nucleotides outside the gene matches: 1. The CDR3 DNA is TGTGCCAGCAGTAGGACTAGCGGGACCTACAATGAGCAGTTCTTC. It yields the protein CASSRTSGTYNEQFF.

The V gene is TRBV12-3 or TRBV12-4, the J gene TRBJ1-2; weak D call: TRBD1 (5 bases). V shed 6 bases and J shed 6 bases, with 14 bases lying between them. The CDR3 length is 13 residues. In DNA, the CDR3 is TGTGCCAGCAGGGCCTCGGGGGATCATGGCTACACCTTC. It translates to CASRASGDHGYTF.

The V call is TRBV28, the J call TRBJ1-1, with 7 bases identical to TRBD1. The CDR3 totals 13 residues. V gave up 2 bases and J gave up 5 bases; unmatched junction bases: 2. The germline V gene has CDR1 MDHEN and CDR2 SYDVKM. CDR3 bases: TGTGCCAGCAGTTTAACAGGGGATACTGAAGCTTTCTTT. Protein: CASSLTGDTEAFF.

The genes are TRBV28 and TRBJ1-2; a possible D gene is TRBD1 (6 bases). V lost 2 bases and J lost 4, with 11 bases in between. The CDR3 spans 14 residues. The germline V gene has CDR1 MDHEN and CDR2 SYDVKM. CDR3 protein: CASSLIQGTYGYTF. DNA for the CDR3: TGTGCCAGCAGTTTAATCCAGGGGACCTATGGCTACACCTTC.

This clone was counted only a few times. The CDR3 sequence: CASSYDREAGNTIYF. CDR3 bases: TGTGCCAGCAGTTATGACCGGGAAGCAGGAAACACCATATATTTT. The V and J genes are TRBV6-5 and TRBJ1-3, with unresolved D. CDR1 and CDR2 (germline): MNHEY, SVGAGI. The CDR3 extends over 15 amino acids. Trimming pared 3 bases from V and 4 bases from J, leaving 13 bases between.

Only one count was recorded for this clone. V is TRBV9 and J is TRBJ2-6, with TRBD1 as a possible D gene (5 bases). V was trimmed by 0 bases and J by 2 bases, leaving 6 bases between them. The germline V gene encodes CDR1 SGDLS and CDR2 YYNGEE. CDR3 length: 15 amino acids. The CDR3 DNA sequence: TGTGCCAGCAGCGTAGAGGGGACTGGGGCCAACGTCCTGACTTTC. Translated: CASSVEGTGANVLTF.

The sample holds one count of this clone. This chain connects TRBV29-1 to TRBJ1-1; weak D call: TRBD1 (5 bases). Trimming removed 2 bases from V and 2 bases from J, with 15 bases in between. Germline loops: CDR1 SQVTM, CDR2 ANQGSEA. This CDR3 region has 15 residues. The CDR3 DNA follows: TGCAGCGTTGAATGGGGGGGTACACAAAACACTGAAGCTTTCTTT. Translated: CSVEWGGTQNTEAFF.

This clone was found once. The chain combines TRBV30 with TRBJ1-6; weak D call: TRBD1 (6 bases). Germline lookup yields CDR1 GTSNPN and CDR2 SVGIG (reference sequence). V was cut by 5 bases and J by 6 bases, with 14 bases left in between. The CDR3 consists of 14 residues. The CDR3 region is CAWDRDKLNSPLHF. The CDR3 DNA reads TGTGCCTGGGACCGGGACAAGCTTAATTCACCCCTCCACTTT.

The V and J genes are TRBV19 and TRBJ1-1; maybe TRBD1 (6 bases). The CDR3 is 14 residues long. Looked up from germline, CDR1 is LNHDA and CDR2 is SQIVND (reference sequence). Trimming took off 3 bases at V and 4 bases at J, with 12 bases between the two ends. CDR3 residues: CASSIDGQFTEAFF. As DNA, the CDR3 is TGTGCCAGTAGTATCGACGGACAGTTCACTGAAGCTTTCTTT.

The chain combines TRBV7-9 with TRBJ1-2, with 10 nucleotides matching TRBD1. Losses at the gene ends were 5 bases for V and 2 bases for J; bases not matched to a gene: 8. Germline V gene data show CDR1 as SEHNR and CDR2 as FQNEAQ (reference sequence). The CDR3 spans 16 residues. The CDR3 coding sequence is TGTGCCAGCAGCGACCGGACAGGGGGACCCAACTATGGCTACACCTTC. Encoded protein: CASSDRTGGPNYGYTF.

The gene calls are TRBV9 and TRBJ2-3, with 8 nucleotides matching TRBD1. V gave up 8 bases and J gave up 4 bases; unmatched junction bases: 9. The CDR3 has 14 residues. Germline CDR1 and CDR2: SGDLS and YYNGEE. CDR3 region: CASNPTGDPDTQYF. In nucleotides, the CDR3 is TGTGCCAGTAATCCGACAGGGGACCCAGATACGCAGTATTTT.

The J gene is TRBJ2-5, the V gene TRBV2; possible D gene TRBD1, 6 bases. The V end lost 2 bases, the J end lost 4 bases, and 11 bases lay between the germline ends. Germline loops: CDR1 SNHLY, CDR2 FYNNEI. This CDR3 has 14 amino acids. CDR3 region: CASSERQGRETQYF. Written as DNA, the CDR3 is TGTGCCAGCAGTGAACGGCAGGGGCGAGAGACCCAGTACTTC.

This clone appeared once. This rearrangement joins TRBV7-3 to TRBJ1-1, with D possibly matching TRBD1 (6 bases). Germline CDR1 is SGHTA and CDR2 is FQGTGA. Trimming removed 5 bases from V and 4 bases from J, with 11 bases in between. The CDR3 contains 13 residues. The CDR3 is CASSPQGSTEAFF. The CDR3 region has the DNA TGTGCCAGCAGCCCGCAGGGGAGCACTGAAGCTTTCTTT.

This chain joins TRBV9 and TRBJ2-1; 10 nucleotides match TRBD2. The germline V gene encodes CDR1 SGDLS and CDR2 YYNGEE. Trimming removed 3 bases from V and 8 bases from J; junction bases left unmatched: 11. The CDR3 covers 16 residues. CDR3 DNA sequence: TGTGCCAGCAGCGCTCACCCTCTAGCGGGAGACGATGAGCAGTTCTTC. This translates into CASSAHPLAGDDEQFF.

The V gene is TRBV20-1, the J gene TRBJ1-2; maybe TRBD1 (6 bases). V was pared by 3 bases and J by 5 bases, with 19 bases between. CDR1 is DFQATT and CDR2 is SNEGSKA in the germline V gene (reference sequence). The CDR3 covers 15 residues. The CDR3 DNA reads TGCAGTGCTAGTTATCGGCAGGGGAGAGGATATGGCTACACCTTC. Its translation is CSASYRQGRGYGYTF.

The genes are TRBV30 and TRBJ1-3; no clear D gene. Trimming pared 4 bases from V and 1 base from J, leaving 5 bases between. CDR3 length: 12 amino acids. Germline lookup yields CDR1 GTSNPN and CDR2 SVGIG (reference sequence). CDR3 in DNA: TGTGCCTGGAAAGCATCTGGAAACACCATATATTTT. This sequence encodes CAWKASGNTIYF.

This clone turned up a few times. V usage is TRBV19 and J usage is TRBJ1-2, with D perhaps TRBD1 (6 bases). The CDR3 consists of 14 residues. Trimming left V 1 base short and J 4 bases short, with 10 bases between. Germline values: CDR1 LNHDA, CDR2 SQIVND (reference sequence). The CDR3 spells CASSIGGTPYGYTF. The CDR3 DNA reads TGTGCCAGTAGTATAGGGGGGACACCCTATGGCTACACCTTC. Filled out from reference TRBV19 and TRBJ1-2, the complete variable domain reads DGGITQSPKYLFRKEGQNVTLSCEQNLNHDAMYWYRQDPGQGLRLIYYSQIVNDFQKGDIAEGYSVSREKKESFPLTVTSAQKNPTAFYLCASSIGGTPYGYTFGSGTRLTVV.